This T cell receptor beta chain was identified during a study of cytomegalovirus exposure and HLA in healthy donors. General study results and limits: Overall, roughly 150 TCR beta chains were annotated as cytomegalovirus-associated. A later analysis linked a missense variant in DCLRE1C to the trimming of TCR beta V and J genes.

Looked up from germline, CDR1 is SGHNT and CDR2 is YYREEE (reference sequence). This CDR3 is 16 amino acids long. V lost 2 bases, J lost 7 bases, and 12 bases stayed unmatched. The PCR made use of 60 Vbeta and 13 Jbeta primers. TCRdb keeps only in-frame clones here, not all; method: immunoSEQ multiplex PCR. This sample carries around 130,000 clones, under 85% of them seen once, and the ten largest clones take around 5.8%. As concerns this clone: What it recognizes is unknown.

This TCR came from a young man in good health and CMV-seropositive. This sequence joins TRBV5-4 and TRBJ1-2; 9 nucleotides line up with TRBD1. Sequenced input: PBMCs. CDR3 region: CASSFSRLTGGSGYTF. DNA of the CDR3: TGTGCCAGCAGCTTTTCACGGTTGACAGGGGGTTCTGGCTACACCTTC. Together with reference TRBV5-4 and TRBJ1-2, the CDR3 gives the full variable domain: ETGVTQSPTHLIKTRGQQVTLRCSSQSGHNTVSWYQQALGQGPQFIFQYYREEENGRGNFPPRFSGLQFPNYSSELNVNALELDDSALYLCASSFSRLTGGSGYTFGSGTRLTVV.